What follows are 5 T cell receptor beta chains derived from one specimen sequenced in a study of shared clonotypes between healthy human individuals. Repertoires were generated with immunoSEQ multiplex PCR, while TCRdb's copy carries only in-frame clones and drops some. The sample lists tens of thousands of clones; 62% were seen once. The material sequenced was memory CD8+ T cells sorted from blood. This sample's subset: CD45RO+ cells pooled with CCR7-negative TemRA cells. The receptors come from a man aged 30-40 years in good health.

With regard to this clone: It is likely a read error: a sequence one base away is far more abundant. The V gene is TRBV6-1, the J gene TRBJ2-1; D call uncertain. In germline, CDR1 is MNHNS, CDR2 SASEGT. The CDR3 covers 14 residues. V lost 7 bases to trimming and J lost 6 bases, with 16 bases between them. The CDR3 is CASTGPEESNEQFF. The DNA of the CDR3 is TGTGCCAGCACTGGACCCGAGGAGAGCAATGAGCAGTTCTTC.

The chain couples TRBV4-1 to TRBJ1-4; 10 bases map to TRBD1. Trimming at V came to 1 base and at J to 6 bases, leaving 2 bases not matched to a gene. Germline values: CDR1 MGHRA, CDR2 YSYEKL. The CDR3 runs to 15 residues. The chain's CDR3 is CASSQAGTGDEKLFF. As DNA, the CDR3 is TGCGCCAGCAGCCAAGCCGGGACAGGGGATGAAAAACTGTTTTTT.

J is TRBJ2-1 and V is TRBV5-1; the match to TRBD2 covers 8 bases. Germline loops: CDR1 SGHRS, CDR2 YFSETQ. V lost 6 bases, J lost 3 bases, and 11 bases stayed unmatched. The CDR3 extends over 16 amino acids. In DNA form, the CDR3 reads TGCGCCAGCACCCCGGTGGAGCGGGAGTTCTACAATGAGCAGTTCTTC. Translation gives CASTPVEREFYNEQFF.

V and J are TRBV28 and TRBJ1-5; 9 positions match TRBD1. The CDR3 covers 17 residues. Germline CDR1 reads MDHEN; CDR2 reads SYDVKM. After removal of 6 bases from V and 3 bases from J, the junction contained 12 bases not matched to a gene. CDR3 residues: CASSPRDRASDNQPQHF. CDR3 in DNA: TGTGCCAGCAGCCCAAGGGACAGGGCTTCAGACAATCAGCCCCAGCATTTT.

This clone was observed a single time. This chain connects TRBV7-2 to TRBJ2-3, with 7 bases lining up with TRBD1. V lost 1 base, J lost 3 bases, and 10 bases stayed unmatched. This CDR3 region has 17 residues. Germline CDR1 SGHTA, CDR2 FQGNSA. The DNA of the CDR3 is TGTGCCAGCAGCTTAGGATCAGGGGGTGTAGGTACAGATACGCAGTATTTT. Translating it yields CASSLGSGGVGTDTQYF.